What follows describes a single T cell receptor (beta chain). These data originate in a study of blood T cell repertoires in COVID-19. Profiled with immunoSEQ multiplex PCR; TCRdb holds only in-frame clones, not every one. The table has some 210,000 clones, 92% seen once; the top ten hold approximately 1.2%. This sequence was found in a man aged 25-45 years with acute or convalescent COVID-19. Sequencing was done on a sample of peripheral blood.

CDR3 sequence: CASSLQGADTIYF. The CDR3 nucleotides are TGTGCCAGCAGTTTACAGGGGGCTGACACCATATATTTT. The gene calls are TRBV27 and TRBJ1-3; 8 positions match TRBD1. The CDR3 contains 13 residues. The junction had 2 bases not matched to a gene; V was cut back by 2 bases and J by 8 bases. Per the germline V gene, CDR1 is MNHEY and CDR2 is SMNVEV (reference sequence).